These T cell receptor beta chains were read from a single sample in a study of OX40 agonist ivuxolimab in advanced cancers. Generated by immunoSEQ multiplex PCR, the TCRdb table keeps only in-frame clones and is missing some. The sample has 90,000 to 100,000 clones; about nine tenths are singletons. This material consisted of CD4+ or CD8+ T cells sorted from blood, taken in a trial of the OX40 agonist ivuxolimab. These receptors all stem from an adult with an advanced solid tumor such as melanoma, head and neck, liver or kidney cancer. The CDR3 runs from the conserved cysteine through the conserved F or W. The D gene is left open where the match is weak. The listing skips clone size in some rows; elsewhere it reads once, few, many or a size class.

CDR3 length	clone size	J gene	D gene	V gene	CDR3 DNA	CDR3 protein
16	once	TRBJ2-1	-	TRBV7-9	TGTGCCAGCAGCTCCGGGACTCCCCCCTCCTACAATGAGCAGTTCTTC	CASSSGTPPSYNEQFF
21	-	TRBJ2-2	TRBD2	TRBV4-1	TGCGCCAGCAGCCGCCACTCGATAGGGACTAGCGGGACTTCGAACACCGGGGAGCTGTTTTTT	CASSRHSIGTSGTSNTGELFF
11	-	TRBJ2-1	-	TRBV25-1	TGTGCCAGCGCGTGGGATGAGCGGCAGTTCTTC	CASAWDERQFF
15	-	TRBJ2-3	TRBD2	TRBV7-9	TGTGCCAGCAGTTCCGGGACTAGCGGCACAGATACGCAGTATTTT	CASSSGTSGTDTQYF
15	-	TRBJ2-3	TRBD2	TRBV30	TGTGCCTGGAGTAAAGCTAGCGGTAGCACAGATACGCAGTATTTT	CAWSKASGSTDTQYF
15	-	TRBJ1-3	-	TRBV7-2	TGTGCCAGCAGCTTATCAAAAGATGCTGGAAACACCATATATTTT	CASSLSKDAGNTIYF
11	-	TRBJ2-2	-	TRBV29-1	TGCAGCGTTGGAGGACGAGGGGAGCTGTTTTTT	CSVGGRGELFF
13	few	TRBJ2-2	-	TRBV5-1	TGCGCCAGCAGCTTGGCGGTGAGGCGGGAGCTGTTTTTT	CASSLAVRRELFF
14	-	TRBJ2-1	TRBD2	TRBV28	TGTGCCAGCAGTTTTGGCGGGAGTAGGGTTGAGCAGTTCTTC	CASSFGGSRVEQFF
12	-	TRBJ2-2	-	TRBV7-6	TGTGCCAGCAGCCGGCCTGAGGGGGAGCTGTTTTTT	CASSRPEGELFF
14	-	TRBJ2-3	TRBD1	TRBV28	TGTGCCAGCAGTGGGGGGACAGGGGCCGATACGCAGTATTTT	CASSGGTGADTQYF
14	-	TRBJ1-5	-	TRBV2	TGTGCCAGCACCGAGGACAGTCCTAATCAGCCCCAGCATTTT	CASTEDSPNQPQHF
13	-	TRBJ2-2	TRBD2	TRBV7-2	TGTGCCAGCAGCCCAGGACTAGCCGGGGAGCTGTTTTTT	CASSPGLAGELFF
14	-	TRBJ2-3	-	TRBV5-4	TGTGCCAGCAGCTTCGTGGGTACGACAGATACGCAGTATTTT	CASSFVGTTDTQYF
14	-	TRBJ1-1	TRBD1	TRBV19	TGTGCCAGTAGTAAGGGACAGCAGAACACTGAAGCTTTCTTT	CASSKGQQNTEAFF
15	-	TRBJ1-1	TRBD1	TRBV7-2	TGTGCCAGCAGCTTGAGCCCAGGGGGTGGAACTGAAGCTTTCTTT	CASSLSPGGGTEAFF
15	-	TRBJ1-1	-	TRBV7-2	TGTGCCAGCAGCTTTAGCGTTAATTCGAACACTGAAGCTTTCTTT	CASSFSVNSNTEAFF
15	-	TRBJ1-2	-	TRBV4-1	TGCGCCAGCAGCCAAGAAAGGGGCGCGGACTATGGCTACACCTTC	CASSQERGADYGYTF